This T cell receptor beta chain was sequenced during a study of control samples from healthy donors and cancer patients (dated by TCRdb to 2019 to 2021). Deletion took 6 bases off V and 11 bases off J, with a span of 17 bases between the germline ends. From cysteine to phenylalanine, the CDR3 is 13 amino acids long. Here the CDR3 DNA is all that survives: 39 bases in frame from base 1. CDR1 and CDR2 are read off the germline V gene (reference sequence) as MNHEY and SMNVEV. This clone showed up just a few times. What antigen it recognizes has not been identified. No clone much larger than this one lies a single base away; base qualities are absent. Library prep was done by the immunoSEQ multiplex PCR assay. The immuneACCESS repertoire file appears here via TCRdb, limited to in-frame rearrangements. These files lack a portion of the clones; in checked studies, under half of the deficit traces to unresolved V genes, and the cause of the others is not known. In all, the sample holds 85,000 to 100,000 clones, and about four fifths of those were seen once. The ten largest account for roughly 2% of the sample.

The specimen was blood. Recombination connected TRBV27 to TRBJ1-5, with no D gene named confidently. The sequence came from a man between 60 and 75 years old in good health. The CDR3 corresponds to CASSPGSWYTQHF. The nucleotide sequence is TGTGCCAGCAGCCCTGGAAGTTGGTACACCCAGCATTTT.